This T cell receptor (beta chain) was recorded in a study of CD8 T cells in Susac syndrome. The CDR3 sequence is 15 residues long. Sequencing targeted TCR beta in blood CD8+ and CD4+ T cells. It was negative isolation that provided the CD8+ and CD4+ T cells, whereas TEMRA cells were enriched by FACS. Reverse transcription of roughly 0.45 to 1 ug RNA was performed with random hexamers. TCRdb independently ran MiXCR on the immunoSEQ multiplex PCR reads; one entry per CDR3 protein. The profile shows approximately 150,000 distinct CDR3 sequences, under 97% of them singletons. This clonotype was sampled from a human donor with Susac syndrome. The specimen was CD4+ T cells from PBMCs. This rearrangement joins TRBV21-1 to TRBJ1-5; the table's D gene call, TRBD1, was not cross checked with the DNA. TRBV21-1 is recorded as a pseudogene. CDR3 residues: CASSNPGGTNQPQHF. CDR3 nucleotide sequence: TGTGCCAGCAGCAATCCAGGGGGCACCAATCAGCCCCAGCATTTT.